This passage covers 3 T cell receptor beta chains from one sample sequenced in a study. TCRdb recomputed calls from the RT-PCR reads with MiXCR, one row per CDR3 protein. The table includes hundreds of thousands of distinct CDR3 sequences, 12% to 15% detected once. The sequencing input was memory CD4+ T cells from blood. The receptors shown here come from a female donor in good health, serving as a healthy control.

This clonotype appeared many times. V and J are TRBV5-1 and TRBJ2-7; 7 nucleotides align to TRBD1. There are 13 residues in the CDR3. The V gene end was trimmed by 7 bases and the J gene end by 5 bases; junction bases not matched to a gene: 9. Per the germline V gene, CDR1 is SGHRS and CDR2 is YFSETQ. In DNA form, the CDR3 reads TGCGCCAGCTGCGAGGGGGCGACGAACGAGCAGTACTTC. Encoded protein: CASCEGATNEQYF. The whole variable domain, filled in from reference TRBV5-1 and TRBJ2-7, reads KAGVTQTPRYLIKTRGQQVTLSCSPISGHRSVSWYQQTPGQGLQFLFEYFSETQRNKGNFPGRFSGRQFSNSRSEMNVSTLELGDSALYLCASCEGATNEQYFGPGTRLTVT.

This rearrangement joins TRBV15 to TRBJ1-1; D unresolved. The V end was cut by 8 bases, the J end by 1 base, with 17 bases between. Germline V lookup: CDR1 LNHNV, CDR2 YYDKDF (reference sequence). This CDR3 comprises 15 residues. The CDR3 DNA reads as TGTGCCACCCACCCGGGAGGGAATGGGAACACTGAAGCTTTCTTT. Translated: CATHPGGNGNTEAFF.

The chain recombines TRBV6-4 with TRBJ2-1; TRBD1 aligns across 8 bases. The CDR3 length is 17 residues. V trimming: 5 bases; J trimming: 0 bases; junction bases outside the gene matches: 9. Germline CDR1 MRHNA, CDR2 SNTAGT. CDR3 coding DNA: TGTGCCAGCAGTCGACCGACAGGGGACTTCTCCTACAATGAGCAGTTCTTC. Its translation is CASSRPTGDFSYNEQFF.